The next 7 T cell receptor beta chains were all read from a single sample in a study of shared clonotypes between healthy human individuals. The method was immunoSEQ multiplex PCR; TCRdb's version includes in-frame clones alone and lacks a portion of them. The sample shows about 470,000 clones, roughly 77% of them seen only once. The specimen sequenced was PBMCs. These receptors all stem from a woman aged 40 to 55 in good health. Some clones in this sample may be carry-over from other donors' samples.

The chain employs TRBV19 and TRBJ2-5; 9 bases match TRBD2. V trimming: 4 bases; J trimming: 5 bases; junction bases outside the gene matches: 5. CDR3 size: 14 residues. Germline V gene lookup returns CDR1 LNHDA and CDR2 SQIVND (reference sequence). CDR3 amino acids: CASSRLAEVETQYF. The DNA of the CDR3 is TGTGCCAGTAGTAGACTAGCGGAGGTGGAGACCCAGTACTTC.

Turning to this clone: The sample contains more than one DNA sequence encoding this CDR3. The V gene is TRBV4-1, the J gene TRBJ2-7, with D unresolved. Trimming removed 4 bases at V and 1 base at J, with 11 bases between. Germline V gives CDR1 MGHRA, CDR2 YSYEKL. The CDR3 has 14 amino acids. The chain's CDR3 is CASSRQTISYEQYF. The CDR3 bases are TGCGCCAGCAGCCGGCAGACCATTTCCTACGAGCAGTACTTC.

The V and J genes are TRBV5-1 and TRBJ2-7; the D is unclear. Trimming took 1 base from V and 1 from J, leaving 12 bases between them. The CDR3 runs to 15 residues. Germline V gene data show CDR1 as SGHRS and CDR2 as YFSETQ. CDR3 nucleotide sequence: TGCGCCAGCAGCTTGCGAAGCGTGGGGTCCTACGAGCAGTACTTC. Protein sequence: CASSLRSVGSYEQYF.

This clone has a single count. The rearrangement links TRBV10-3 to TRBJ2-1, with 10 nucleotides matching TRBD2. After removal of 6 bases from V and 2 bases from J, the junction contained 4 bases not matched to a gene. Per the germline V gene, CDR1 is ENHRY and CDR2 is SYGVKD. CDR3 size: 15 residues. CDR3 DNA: TGTGCCATCAGCCTAGCGGGAGAAGCCTACAATGAGCAGTTCTTC. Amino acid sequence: CAISLAGEAYNEQFF.

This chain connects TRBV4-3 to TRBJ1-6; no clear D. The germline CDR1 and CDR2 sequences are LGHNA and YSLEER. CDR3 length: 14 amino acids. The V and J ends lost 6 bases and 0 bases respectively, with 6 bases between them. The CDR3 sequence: CASSWTSYNSPLHF. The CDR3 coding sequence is TGCGCCAGCAGTTGGACCTCCTATAATTCACCCCTCCACTTT.

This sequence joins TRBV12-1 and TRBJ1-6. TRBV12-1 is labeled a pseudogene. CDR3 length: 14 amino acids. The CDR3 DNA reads TGTGCCAGCTCCCCCGCCGGACGGGGTTCACCCCTCCACTTT. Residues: CASSPAGRGSPLHF.

This chain's CDR3 is CASSFTGETQYF. The CDR3 DNA follows: TGTGCCAGTAGCTTCACGGGAGAGACCCAGTACTTC. The rearrangement links TRBV19 to TRBJ2-5; no clear D gene. The V gene's germline CDR1 is LNHDA and CDR2 SQIVND (reference sequence). This CDR3 has 12 amino acids. Trimming stripped 6 bases from V and 4 bases from J, with 9 bases between.